These T cell receptor beta chains were read from a single sample in a study of a mutant IDH1 vaccine in newly diagnosed glioma. The method was immunoSEQ multiplex PCR; TCRdb's version includes in-frame clones alone and lacks a portion of them. The profile shows some 58,000 clones, 81% of them singletons. Their cognate antigens are unknown. The specimen was PBMCs, collected from a glioma patient whose treatment included an IDH1 peptide vaccine. Receptor source: a man aged 35-49 years with glioma. The CDR3 runs from the conserved cysteine through the conserved F or W. Fields, in order: J gene, D gene, V gene, CDR3 length, clone size, CDR3 protein, CDR3 DNA. D genes are given only for firm matches. Size is stated for part of the rows, as once, few or many counts, or as a class when the clone is expanded.

>TRBJ1-2|-|TRBV7-9|15|few
CASSSAVEGHYGYTF
TGTGCCAGCAGCTCCGCGGTGGAAGGGCACTATGGCTACACCTTC
>TRBJ1-3|-|TRBV6-5|16|-
CANSSTPLPPGNTIYF
TGTGCCAACAGTTCTACCCCACTACCACCTGGAAACACCATATATTTT
>TRBJ2-7|-|TRBV4-3|14|-
CASSQDTRAHEQYF
TGCGCCAGCAGCCAAGACACCAGGGCCCACGAGCAGTACTTC
>TRBJ1-2|TRBD1|TRBV28|13|-
CASSDRGNYGYTF
TGTGCCAGCAGCGACAGGGGCAACTATGGCTACACCTTC
>TRBJ2-7|-|TRBV7-9|16|-
CASSTWQGTSSYEQYF
TGTGCCAGCAGCACCTGGCAGGGGACGAGCTCCTACGAGCAGTACTTC
>TRBJ2-1|TRBD2|TRBV6-5|13|-
CASRLAGEGEQFF
TGTGCCAGCAGGCTAGCGGGAGAAGGTGAGCAGTTCTTC
>TRBJ1-1|-|TRBV28|11|-
CASRRNTEAFF
TGTGCCAGCCGGCGGAACACTGAAGCTTTCTTT
>TRBJ2-4|-|TRBV18|13|-
CASSGRGKNIQYF
TGTGCCAGCTCGGGAAGGGGCAAAAACATTCAGTACTTC
>TRBJ2-5|-|TRBV28|14|-
CASSLGPKTETQYF
TGTGCCAGCAGTTTGGGTCCCAAGACGGAGACCCAGTACTTC
>TRBJ1-1|-|TRBV7-2|15|few
CASSLGGTLKTEAFF
TGTGCCAGCAGCTTAGGAGGCACTCTCAAAACTGAAGCTTTCTTT
>TRBJ1-2|TRBD1|TRBV30|15|-
CAWRVGQGVDYGYTF
TGTGCCTGGAGGGTCGGACAGGGTGTCGACTATGGCTACACCTTC
>TRBJ2-7|-|TRBV9|14|-
CASSAPGEGYEQYF
TGTGCCAGCAGCGCTCCGGGAGAGGGGTACGAGCAGTACTTC
>TRBJ2-7|-|TRBV7-2|11|-
CASSSQYEQYF
TGTGCCAGCAGCTCCCAGTACGAGCAGTACTTC
>TRBJ2-2|-|TRBV12-5|16|-
CASGLVRAGNTGELFF
TGTGCTAGTGGTTTGGTACGAGCGGGGAACACCGGGGAGCTGTTTTTT
>TRBJ1-5|-|TRBV18|11|once
CASSQDRNQHF
TGTGCCAGCTCACAAGACAGGAACCAGCATTTT
>TRBJ2-2|-|TRBV10-3|14|-
CAISERMGPGELFF
TGTGCCATCAGTGAGCGGATGGGACCCGGGGAGCTGTTTTTT
>TRBJ1-4|-|TRBV4-3|15|medium-sized
CASSQDGQSNEKLFF
TGCGCCAGCAGCCAAGATGGACAGTCTAATGAAAAACTGTTTTTT
>TRBJ2-7|TRBD2|TRBV5-1|18|-
CASSWPGLAGGPTYEQYF
TGCGCCAGCAGCTGGCCGGGACTAGCGGGAGGTCCCACGTACGAGCAGTACTTC